Following are 2 T cell receptor beta chains from one sample sequenced in a study of vaccination and CD4 T cells after COVID-19. Indicated treatment: approximately 11-day PBMC culture with coronavirus spike peptide pools or control peptides (ViraFEST assay). From the unexposed donor, CD4+ T cells were collected ahead of the COVID-19 pandemic (2011-2018). Their recognized antigens are unknown. With the Oncomine TCR Beta short-read assay, DNA from cultured CD4+ T cells was sequenced. Genomic DNA from cultured CD4+ T cells was extracted. One entry per CDR3 protein results from TCRdb running MiXCR on the PCR reads. The data hold 7,500 to 10,000 distinct CDR3 sequences, with approximately 30% observed a single time. The sequenced sample consisted of CD4+ T cells from blood, cultured in vitro. Source of these receptors: a human donor in good health.

The chain combines TRBV28 with TRBJ2-1, with 8 bases identical to TRBD2. The CDR3 spans 13 residues. Trimming took 6 bases from V and 13 from J; bases not matched to a gene: 11. Looked up from germline, CDR1 is MDHEN and CDR2 is SYDVKM. In DNA form, the CDR3 reads TGTGCCAGCAGAGGGCCAGCGGGAGTCGTTCAGTTCTTC. Its translation: CASRGPAGVVQFF.

The chain joins TRBV14 to TRBJ1-5; no definite D call. This CDR3 has 16 amino acids. The germline V and J ends were trimmed by 0 bases and 0 bases, with 9 bases remaining between them. The germline V gene encodes CDR1 SGHDN and CDR2 FVKESK. The CDR3 loop is CASSQERRTSNQPQHF. CDR3 coding DNA: TGTGCCAGCAGCCAAGAACGACGGACTAGCAATCAGCCCCAGCATTTT.